The clone carrying this TCR beta chain was observed a single time. The data originate from a study of blood T cell repertoires in COVID-19. Overall study: Whether acute or convalescent, the COVID-19 samples came from the United States, Italy and Spain. PBMCs, B-cell-depleted T cells, or T cells were the source of the cDNA or gDNA that made up the material.

CDR1 MDHEN and CDR2 SYDVKM come from the germline V gene. V was pared by 4 bases and J by 4 bases, with 10 bases between. The CDR3 runs 13 residues. Authors' processing steps: Estimation of nucleated cell counts was performed using reference gene primer amplification. Assay: immunoSEQ multiplex PCR; the TCRdb copy retains only in-frame clones and omits some. V and J calls and clone size come straight from that table; D and trimming were deduced from the DNA. The sample shows roughly 230,000 clones, roughly four fifths of them seen only once. The chain carries TRBV28 and TRBJ1-2, with D hard to call. Material: peripheral blood. This TCR was recovered from a man in his forties or fifties with active or convalescent COVID-19. The CDR3 is CASSSGFGYGYTF. For the CDR3, the DNA is TGTGCCAGCAGTTCGGGGTTCGGCTATGGCTACACCTTC.